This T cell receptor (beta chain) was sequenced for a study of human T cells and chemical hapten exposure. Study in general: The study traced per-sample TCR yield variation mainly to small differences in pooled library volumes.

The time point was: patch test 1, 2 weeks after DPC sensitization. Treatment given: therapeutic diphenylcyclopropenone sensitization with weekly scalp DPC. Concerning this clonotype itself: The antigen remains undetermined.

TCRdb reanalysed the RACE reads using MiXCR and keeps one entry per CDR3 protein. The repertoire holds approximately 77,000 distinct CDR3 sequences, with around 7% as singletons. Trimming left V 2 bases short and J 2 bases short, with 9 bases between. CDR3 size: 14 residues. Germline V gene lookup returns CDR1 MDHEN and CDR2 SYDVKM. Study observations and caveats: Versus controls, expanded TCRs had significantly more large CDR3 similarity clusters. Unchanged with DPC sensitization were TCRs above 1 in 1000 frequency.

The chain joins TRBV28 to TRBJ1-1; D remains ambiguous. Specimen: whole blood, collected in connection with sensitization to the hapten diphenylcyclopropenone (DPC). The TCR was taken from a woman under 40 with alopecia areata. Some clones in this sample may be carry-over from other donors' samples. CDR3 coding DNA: TGTGCCAGCAGTTTAGCCGGCCACAACACTGAAGCTTTCTTT. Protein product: CASSLAGHNTEAFF.